The TCR beta chain described here comes from a study of shared clonotypes between healthy human individuals. This CDR3 has 12 amino acids. Germline V gene sequence: CDR1 MDHEN, CDR2 SYDVKM. Deletions cut 6 bases from V and 1 base from J, with 4 bases between. As to this clone: The same CDR3 can be traced to other DNA sequences in this sample.

Per the original methods: Junction-only sequences without quality scores were provided by ImmunoSEQ, so filtering was different. Data came from immunoSEQ multiplex PCR; TCRdb stores just in-frame clones and leaves some out. The V and J calls and clone size were taken over from that table, and D and trimming were inferred from the DNA. The sample consists of over 1.5 million clones, 95% to 99% of them appearing once. Sequencing used naive CD4+ T cells sorted from blood. Subset reported: CD45RA+ positively selected. The chain links TRBV28 to TRBJ1-5; D not resolved. The sequence derives from a man aged 25 to 40 in good health. The CDR3 region is CASRGSNQPQHF. The CDR3 bases are TGTGCCAGCAGGGGAAGCAATCAGCCCCAGCATTTT.